A single sample is the source of the 32 T cell receptor beta chains below, sequenced in a study of T cell changes during pregnancy in multiple sclerosis. Some clones are missing from TCRdb's copy, which holds only in-frame ones; the method was immunoSEQ multiplex PCR. The sample shows tens of thousands of clones, over 85% of them seen only once. The starting material was CD8+ T cells from peripheral blood mononuclear cells, obtained before pregnancy. These TCRs come from a female donor with multiple sclerosis, enrolled in a pregnancy study.

This sequence joins TRBV5-6 and TRBJ2-7, with 8 bases aligning to TRBD2. The CDR3 length is 14 residues. Trimming took 4 bases from V and 3 from J; bases not matched to a gene: 6. Germline values: CDR1 SGHDT, CDR2 YYEEEE. The chain's CDR3 is CASSRGGPFYEQYF. CDR3 coding DNA: TGTGCCAGCAGCCGGGGGGGGCCTTTCTACGAGCAGTACTTC. Full variable domain (remainder filled in from reference TRBV5-6 and TRBJ2-7): DAGVTQSPTHLIKTRGQQVTLRCSPKSGHDTVSWYQQALGQGPQFIFQYYEEEERQRGNFPDRFSGHQFPNYSSELNVNALLLGDSALYLCASSRGGPFYEQYFGPGTRLTVT.

The rearrangement joins TRBV7-9 to TRBJ1-3, with D hard to call. The germline gives CDR1 SEHNR, CDR2 FQNEAQ (reference sequence). The ends were cut back, 1 base at V and 2 bases at J, with 6 bases in the middle. The CDR3 consists of 14 residues. CDR3 sequence: CASSLGGAGNTIYF. For the CDR3, the DNA is TGTGCCAGCAGCTTAGGGGGAGCTGGAAACACCATATATTTT.

CDR3 loop: CASRAGTGVEQYF. The CDR3 DNA follows: TGTGCCAGCAGGGCCGGGACAGGGGTCGAGCAGTACTTC. This sequence joins TRBV27 and TRBJ2-7, with 10 bases matching TRBD1. Germline V gene lookup returns CDR1 MNHEY and CDR2 SMNVEV (reference sequence). This CDR3 spans 13 amino acids. V trimming: 6 bases; J trimming: 6 bases; junction bases outside the gene matches: 5.

Only a few counts were recorded for this clone. This chain connects TRBV4-1 to TRBJ1-1, with D possibly being TRBD1 (5 bases). The germline V and J ends were trimmed by 0 bases and 11 bases, with 13 bases remaining between them. CDR1 and CDR2 (germline): MGHRA, YSYEKL. The CDR3 spans 13 residues. The CDR3 sequence: CASSQDWDRGAFF. CDR3 DNA sequence: TGCGCCAGCAGCCAAGACTGGGACCGGGGGGCTTTCTTT.

V usage is TRBV11-2 and J usage is TRBJ1-6, with D hard to call. Trimming removed 4 bases at V and 7 bases at J, with 14 bases between. There are 15 residues in the CDR3. The germline gives CDR1 SGHAT, CDR2 FQNNGV. The CDR3 reads CASSWRVRSNSPLHF. CDR3 nucleotide sequence: TGTGCCAGCAGCTGGAGGGTTAGGTCCAATTCACCCCTCCACTTT.

The genes are TRBV2 and TRBJ1-6; 8 positions match TRBD1. Germline CDR1 and CDR2: SNHLY and FYNNEI. V was pared by 5 bases and J by 7 bases, with 13 bases of the junction left unmatched. The CDR3 contains 17 residues. The CDR3 DNA reads as TGTGCCAGCAGTCAGGACAGGGCGACTGCTGAGAATTCACCCCTCCACTTT. Protein sequence: CASSQDRATAENSPLHF. Full variable domain (rest looked up from reference TRBV2 and TRBJ1-6): EPEVTQTPSHQVTQMGQEVILRCVPISNHLYFYWYRQILGQKVEFLVSFYNNEISEKSEIFDDQFSVERPDGSNFTLKIRSTKLEDSAMYFCASSQDRATAENSPLHFGNGTRLTVT.

The chain employs TRBV7-3 and TRBJ2-5, with 8 bases that match TRBD2. Germline trimming cut 7 bases from V and 1 base from J; bases unmatched to any gene: 8. This CDR3 region has 15 residues. CDR1 is SGHTA and CDR2 is FQGTGA in the germline V gene. CDR3 coding DNA: TGTGCCAGCACCTGGGGCGGGGGGCCCCAAGAGACCCAGTACTTC. This sequence encodes CASTWGGGPQETQYF. The whole variable domain, remainder taken from reference TRBV7-3 and TRBJ2-5, is GAGVSQTPSNKVTEKGKYVELRCDPISGHTALYWYRQSLGQGPEFLIYFQGTGAADDSGLPNDRFFAVRPEGSVSTLKIQRTERGDSAVYLCASTWGGGPQETQYFGPGTRLLVL.

The V call is TRBV11-2, the J call TRBJ1-1, with D possibly being TRBD1 (6 bases). Germline V gene sequence: CDR1 SGHAT, CDR2 FQNNGV. The length of the CDR3 is 15 residues. V was cut by 3 bases and J by 4 bases, with 15 bases left in between. Here the CDR3 reads CASSFFQGSITEAFF. CDR3 bases: TGTGCCAGCAGCTTTTTCCAGGGGTCGATCACTGAAGCTTTCTTT.

This chain links TRBV6-6 with TRBJ1-4, with D possibly being TRBD1 (5 bases). Germline V gene data show CDR1 as MNHNY and CDR2 as SVGAGI (reference sequence). This CDR3 is built from 16 residues. Trimming removed 5 bases from V and 9 bases from J, with 22 bases in between. The CDR3 DNA follows: TGTGCCAGCAGTGCTCGACTGGGGGGGATTGGGAAAAAACTGTTTTTT. Amino acids: CASSARLGGIGKKLFF.

The chain employs TRBV2 and TRBJ2-2; D perhaps matches TRBD1 (6 bases). This CDR3 is built from 16 residues. V gave up 1 base and J gave up 9 bases, with 18 bases separating them. CDR1 is SNHLY, CDR2 FYNNEI, per germline. CDR3 in amino acids: CASSEEQGKPDRELFF. CDR3 nucleotides: TGTGCCAGCAGTGAAGAACAGGGAAAGCCGGACCGGGAGCTGTTTTTT.

The chain is built from TRBV7-6 and TRBJ2-7, with TRBD2 matching 10 bases. Germline-derived CDR1 and CDR2 are SGHVS and FNYEAQ. Trimming cost V 2 bases and J 0 bases; bases outside gene matches: 10. CDR3 size: 18 residues. In DNA form, the CDR3 reads TGTGCCAGCAGCTTACGGGCTAGCGGGGGCCCGAGCTCCTACGAGCAGTACTTC. Translation gives CASSLRASGGPSSYEQYF.

The chain joins TRBV14 to TRBJ2-5; weak D call: TRBD2 (6 bases). CDR3 length: 14 residues. CDR1 is SGHDN and CDR2 is FVKESK in the germline V gene. Trimming pared 6 bases from V and 9 bases from J, leaving 20 bases between. The CDR3: CASSHPGAGLAQYF. Written as DNA, the CDR3 is TGTGCCAGCAGTCATCCGGGAGCCGGGTTGGCCCAGTACTTC.

The table lists this clone with a count of one. This rearrangement joins TRBV6-1 to TRBJ2-7, with D maybe TRBD1 (5 bases). The CDR3 extends over 14 amino acids. V was trimmed by 6 bases and J by 3 bases, leaving 15 bases between them. The germline gives CDR1 MNHNS, CDR2 SASEGT. The DNA for the CDR3 is TGTGCCAGCAGAACCGGACAAACCATCTACGAGCAGTACTTC. The encoded protein is CASRTGQTIYEQYF.

V and J are TRBV7-6 and TRBJ2-1, with no clear D. Per germline, CDR1 SGHVS and CDR2 FNYEAQ. The CDR3 has 12 amino acids. The ends were cut back, 1 base at V and 7 bases at J, with 5 bases in the middle. The DNA of the CDR3 is TGTGCCAGCAGCTTAGAGACTAATGAGCAGTTCTTC. Its translation: CASSLETNEQFF.

The genes are TRBV13 and TRBJ2-1; 8 nucleotides line up with TRBD2. V trimming: 4 bases; J trimming: 9 bases; junction bases outside the gene matches: 8. Looked up from germline, CDR1 is PRHDT and CDR2 is FYEKMQ (reference sequence). The CDR3 consists of 14 residues. CDR3 residues: CASSWTGGPAEQFF. The CDR3, as DNA: TGTGCCAGCAGCTGGACGGGGGGGCCGGCTGAGCAGTTCTTC.

V is TRBV30 and J is TRBJ2-1, with D possibly matching TRBD2 (7 bases). This CDR3 region has 14 residues. CDR1 is GTSNPN, CDR2 SVGIG, per germline (reference sequence). V lost 4 bases and J 9 bases, leaving 19 bases between the germline ends. CDR3 sequence (DNA): TGTGCCTGGAACCGAGGGGGGGCCTTAGGTGAGCAGTTCTTC. Translation gives CAWNRGGALGEQFF.

This chain connects TRBV30 to TRBJ1-5, with TRBD1 matching over 7 bases. Per the germline V gene, CDR1 is GTSNPN and CDR2 is SVGIG (reference sequence). V lost 2 bases and J lost 4; bases outside the gene matches: 8. CDR3 length: 15 amino acids. CDR3 region: CAWSYGTALNQPQHF. The DNA for the CDR3 is TGTGCCTGGAGTTATGGGACAGCTCTTAATCAGCCCCAGCATTTT. The entire variable domain, with the rest obtained from reference TRBV30 and TRBJ1-5, is as follows: SQTIHQWPATLVQPVGSPLSLECTVEGTSNPNLYWYRQAAGRGLQLLFYSVGIGQISSEVPQNLSASRPQDRQFILSSKKLLLSDSGFYLCAWSYGTALNQPQHFGDGTRLSIL.

This clone was recorded only once. The chain joins TRBV12-5 to TRBJ2-5; perhaps TRBD2 as D (6 bases). Germline V gene lookup returns CDR1 LGHNT and CDR2 FRNRAP. The CDR3 spans 17 residues. V gave up 7 bases and J gave up 2 bases, with 23 bases separating them. The CDR3 loop is CASALELGLHTQETQYF. For the CDR3, the DNA is TGTGCTAGTGCCCTAGAGTTGGGACTTCACACGCAAGAGACCCAGTACTTC.

The genes are TRBV14 and TRBJ2-7; D might be TRBD1 (6 bases). V was trimmed by 4 bases and J by 3 bases, leaving 16 bases between them. The CDR3 runs to 15 residues. CDR1 is SGHDN and CDR2 is FVKESK in the germline V gene. CDR3 in DNA: TGTGCCAGCAGCCCTGGTAGGGGGATTAACTACGAGCAGTACTTC. It is translated as CASSPGRGINYEQYF.

The V gene is TRBV4-3, the J gene TRBJ2-3, with 12 bases aligning to TRBD2. Germline V CDR1 and CDR2: LGHNA, YSLEER. The CDR3 length is 17 residues. The junction had 6 bases not matched to a gene; V was cut back by 5 bases and J by 0 bases. The DNA for the CDR3 is TGCGCCAGCAGCTTGACTAGCGGGGGAATTAGCACAGATACGCAGTATTTT. Protein product: CASSLTSGGISTDTQYF.

The J gene is TRBJ2-2, the V gene TRBV4-3, with TRBD2 matching over 11 bases. The ends lost 2 bases at V and 2 bases at J; junction bases unmatched: 4. Germline V gene sequence: CDR1 LGHNA, CDR2 YSLEER. The CDR3 consists of 17 residues. CDR3 in amino acids: CASSQPSGGLNTGELFF. In DNA form, the CDR3 reads TGCGCCAGCAGCCAACCTAGCGGGGGGTTAAACACCGGGGAGCTGTTTTTT.

This chain joins TRBV5-4 and TRBJ1-6; 10 nucleotides match TRBD1. The CDR3 spans 18 residues. Germline lookup yields CDR1 SGHNT and CDR2 YYREEE (reference sequence). V gave up 3 bases and J gave up 7 bases; unmatched junction bases: 13. The DNA of the CDR3 is TGTGCCAGCAGCTCCAACGGACAGGGGGAGGCTCGGAATTCACCCCTCCACTTT. Protein: CASSSNGQGEARNSPLHF.

V usage is TRBV5-1 and J usage is TRBJ2-7; 10 nucleotides match TRBD2. CDR1 is SGHRS, CDR2 YFSETQ, per germline. CDR3 length: 15 amino acids. J lost 3 bases, V lost 4 bases, and 7 bases had no gene match. The CDR3 coding sequence is TGCGCCAGCAGCCCAGGGACTAGCGCCGGCTACGAGCAGTACTTC. It specifies CASSPGTSAGYEQYF.

The chain links TRBV4-1 to TRBJ2-1, with TRBD2 identical over 12 bases. Germline V gene lookup returns CDR1 MGHRA and CDR2 YSYEKL. After removal of 0 bases from V and 6 bases from J, the junction contained 3 bases not matched to a gene. This CDR3 has 16 residues. Here the CDR3 reads CASSQEPGLAGNEQFF. The CDR3, as DNA: TGCGCCAGCAGCCAAGAGCCGGGACTAGCGGGCAATGAGCAGTTCTTC.

On this clone itself: Different DNA sequences within this sample yield the same CDR3. The chain joins TRBV19 to TRBJ2-7, with D hard to call. V shed 5 bases and J shed 3 bases, with 8 bases lying between them. Germline lookup yields CDR1 LNHDA and CDR2 SQIVND (reference sequence). The CDR3 is 12 amino acids. CDR3 in DNA: TGTGCCAGTAGTCCCGGCGGCTACGAGCAGTACTTC. It codes for CASSPGGYEQYF.

This clone was counted once. V gene TRBV7-6 combines with J gene TRBJ1-5; no reliable D call. V dropped 5 bases and J dropped 5 bases, with 16 bases sitting between them. From germline, CDR1 is SGHVS and CDR2 FNYEAQ. This CDR3 region has 15 residues. The CDR3 sequence: CASSPLLGSHQPQHF. The CDR3 region has the DNA TGTGCCAGCAGCCCACTACTCGGATCTCATCAGCCCCAGCATTTT.

This chain connects TRBV13 to TRBJ1-1, with 7 nucleotides matching TRBD1. J gave up 4 bases and V 0 bases, and 2 bases lay outside the gene matches. The CDR3 runs to 14 residues. CDR1 is PRHDT, CDR2 FYEKMQ, per germline (reference sequence). The CDR3 protein is CASSLGAGGTEAFF. In nucleotides, the CDR3 is TGTGCCAGCAGCTTAGGGGCAGGGGGCACTGAAGCTTTCTTT.

This clone has just one count. The V and J genes are TRBV9 and TRBJ2-1; no clear D. The CDR3 has 12 residues. The germline gives CDR1 SGDLS, CDR2 YYNGEE. Between the trimmed V and J ends, which lost 0 bases and 10 bases, there was a span of 8 bases. The CDR3 here is CASSVDQEEQFF. The DNA for the CDR3 is TGTGCCAGCAGCGTAGACCAGGAAGAGCAGTTCTTC.

J is TRBJ1-2 and V is TRBV4-3, with 10 bases fitting TRBD1. The V and J ends lost 4 bases and 7 bases, in that order; junction bases with no gene match: 9. This CDR3 region has 15 residues. Germline assignment: CDR1 LGHNA and CDR2 YSLEER. CDR3 sequence (DNA): TGCGCCAGCAGCCCCGGACAGGGGGGTCTCGGTGGCTACACCTTC. Protein product: CASSPGQGGLGGYTF.

V and J are TRBV7-2 and TRBJ2-3, with TRBD1 matching over 7 bases. The CDR3 runs to 15 residues. The germline CDR1 and CDR2 sequences are SGHTA and FQGNSA. V shed 2 bases and J 6 bases; nucleotides not matched to a gene: 8. CDR3 residues: CASSLWDRGQDTQYF. CDR3 DNA: TGTGCCAGCAGCTTATGGGATAGGGGGCAGGATACGCAGTATTTT.

The V gene is TRBV6-5, the J gene TRBJ2-7, with D possibly TRBD2 on 6 matching bases. Per germline, CDR1 MNHEY and CDR2 SVGAGI. This CDR3 has 15 amino acids. Trimming stripped 5 bases from V and 2 bases from J, with 16 bases between. The DNA of the CDR3 is TGTGCCAGCAGTCCACCGGGACTCGCAACCTACGAGCAGTACTTC. Protein: CASSPPGLATYEQYF.

In this sample, this clone turned up once. CDR3 sequence (DNA): TGTGCCAGCAGTATAACATTACAGGGGTCTACTGAAGCTTTCTTT. It specifies CASSITLQGSTEAFF. The genes are TRBV27 and TRBJ1-1, with 7 bases fitting TRBD1. Germline CDR1 MNHEY, CDR2 SMNVEV (reference sequence). CDR3 length: 15 residues. V was pared by 5 bases and J by 5 bases, with 11 bases of the junction left unmatched.